This T cell receptor beta chain was identified during a study of blood T cells in healthy people across ages. Primed by a sample-barcoded 5' primer and a J-beta primer mix, a second PCR proceeded for about 6 to 12 cycles. MiXCR, run by TCRdb on the 5' RACE reads, gives a single entry per CDR3 protein. The repertoire consists of about 930,000 distinct CDR3 sequences, with roughly 29% occurring once and the leading ten covering 10% to 13%. Germline CDR1 is PRHDT and CDR2 is FYEKMQ (reference sequence). The CDR3 is 13 residues long. V was cut by 4 bases and J by 5 bases, with 11 bases left in between. These data were also filed under a second study, of T cells of mothers and their children.

This TCR came from a middle-aged woman in good health. Sample: blood. The rearrangement joins TRBV13 to TRBJ2-5, with D possibly TRBD2 on 6 matching bases. DNA for the CDR3: TGTGCCAGCAGCTCCGGAGGGGATGAGACCCAGTACTTC. It translates to CASSSGGDETQYF.